These 25 T cell receptor beta chains were all obtained from the same sample, sequenced in a study of T cells in Graves' hyperthyroidism and ophthalmopathy. What was amplified from RNA transcripts were TCR beta CDR3 regions. With the HTBI primer set, the TCR CDR3 went through a first round of RT-PCR. MiXCR, run by TCRdb on the multiplex PCR reads, gives a single entry per CDR3 protein. The sample lists roughly 800,000 distinct CDR3 sequences, 35% to 45% seen once, with more than 7% in the top ten. The sample comprised blood. The receptors derive from a man in his late teens or twenties with Graves' hyperthyroidism.

This clonotype was seen ten or more times. The J gene is TRBJ1-5, the V gene TRBV9; D perhaps matches TRBD1 (5 bases). Looked up from germline, CDR1 is SGDLS and CDR2 is YYNGEE. V was cut by 4 bases and J by 7 bases, with 9 bases left in between. This CDR3 is built from 12 residues. CDR3 DNA: TGTGCCAGCAGCAAAGGGGACCAGCCCCAGCATTTT. Protein product: CASSKGDQPQHF.

The chain recombines TRBV10-3 with TRBJ2-7; 16 bases map to TRBD2. CDR3 length: 16 amino acids. Germline assignment: CDR1 ENHRY and CDR2 SYGVKD. V lost 5 bases to trimming and J lost 5 bases; unmatched junction nucleotides: 6. CDR3 coding DNA: TGTGCCATCAGTAGGGGACTAGCGGGAGGGATCGACGAGCAGTACTTC. The encoded protein is CAISRGLAGGIDEQYF.

This chain links TRBV29-1 with TRBJ1-1; D is unclear. The V and J ends lost 8 bases and 3 bases respectively, with 7 bases between them. CDR3 length: 10 amino acids. The germline V gene encodes CDR1 SQVTM and CDR2 ANQGSEA. The CDR3: CSRGDTEAFF. In DNA, the CDR3 is TGCAGCAGAGGTGACACTGAAGCTTTCTTT.

In this sample, this clonotype turned up a few times. The V and J genes are TRBV12-3 or TRBV12-4 and TRBJ1-1; D unresolved. The CDR3 runs 12 residues. V was cut by 8 bases and J by 8 bases, with 15 bases left in between. CDR3 sequence: CASRPGTREAFF. As DNA, the CDR3 is TGTGCCAGCCGACCGGGCACCCGAGAAGCTTTCTTT.

This chain connects TRBV19 to TRBJ1-1, with D unresolved. Between the trimmed V and J ends, which lost 4 bases and 7 bases, there was a span of 13 bases. This CDR3 is 13 amino acids long. Germline loops: CDR1 LNHDA, CDR2 SQIVND (reference sequence). The DNA of the CDR3 is TGTGCCAGTAGTAGTGGGCTCGCCTATGAAGCTTTCTTT. Its translation is CASSSGLAYEAFF.

This clonotype came up a few times. One end of the junction varies from germline; a read error may be responsible. J is TRBJ2-5 and V is TRBV20-1; TRBD1 matches at 7 bases. In germline, CDR1 is DFQATT, CDR2 SNEGSKA (reference sequence). The CDR3 is 11 amino acids. CDR3 sequence: CSATNGAGGSF. In DNA form, the CDR3 reads TGCAGTGCTACAAATGGGGCAGGGGGATCCTTC.

This clonotype has at least ten counts. This rearrangement joins TRBV7-9 to TRBJ2-7, with 7 bases lining up with TRBD2. This CDR3 region has 11 residues. The trim removed 11 bases at V and 5 bases at J, leaving 6 bases unmatched. Germline values: CDR1 SEHNR, CDR2 FQNEAQ (reference sequence). CDR3 DNA: TGTGCCGGTGGGGGGGACGACGAGCAGTACTTC. Translated, it gives CAGGGDDEQYF.

Of note for this clonotype: A clone one base away is much larger, so this may be a read error. This rearrangement joins TRBV7-2 to TRBJ1-2; maybe TRBD1 (5 bases). Per the germline V gene, CDR1 is SGHTA and CDR2 is FQGNSA. The CDR3 loop spans 12 amino acids. V shed 10 bases and J shed 6 bases, with 15 bases lying between them. The CDR3 loop is CATRRDFHGYTF. CDR3 bases: TGTGCCACCCGGCGGGACTTCCATGGCTACACCTTC.

This clonotype has more than one count but fewer than ten. The chain carries TRBV2 and TRBJ1-2; perhaps TRBD1 as D (5 bases). This CDR3 spans 13 amino acids. Trimming left V 1 base short and J 4 bases short, with 7 bases between. The germline V gene encodes CDR1 SNHLY and CDR2 FYNNEI. CDR3 residues: CASSEGQIYGYTF. DNA of the CDR3: TGTGCCAGCAGTGAAGGACAGATCTATGGCTACACCTTC. The variable domain in full, completed from reference TRBV2 and TRBJ1-2, reads EPEVTQTPSHQVTQMGQEVILRCVPISNHLYFYWYRQILGQKVEFLVSFYNNEISEKSEIFDDQFSVERPDGSNFTLKIRSTKLEDSAMYFCASSEGQIYGYTFGSGTRLTVV.

V and J are TRBV2 and TRBJ2-7; TRBD2 matches at 14 bases. J was trimmed by 0 bases and V by 6 bases; bases with no gene match: 7. The germline gives CDR1 SNHLY, CDR2 FYNNEI. This CDR3 comprises 17 residues. The CDR3 reads CASSATSGGEISYEQYF. In DNA, the CDR3 is TGTGCCAGCAGCGCGACTAGCGGGGGGGAGATCTCCTACGAGCAGTACTTC.

This clonotype was seen ten or more times. The chain employs TRBV29-1 and TRBJ2-7; D not certain. The CDR3 is made up of 14 amino acids. The V end was cut by 8 bases, the J end by 2 bases, with 19 bases between. CDR1 and CDR2 (germline): SQVTM, ANQGSEA. CDR3 region: CSTRTSLETYEQYF. The CDR3 nucleotides read TGCAGCACCCGAACGTCCCTCGAAACCTACGAGCAGTACTTC.

This clonotype was observed many times. The chain links TRBV10-3 to TRBJ2-7; D possibly corresponds to TRBD1 (6 bases). The CDR3 is made up of 14 amino acids. V was cut by 4 bases and J by 6 bases, with 16 bases left in between. CDR1 ENHRY and CDR2 SYGVKD come from the germline V gene. CDR3 DNA sequence: TGTGCCATCAGTGGGAACAGGGCAGCCGGCGAGCAGTACTTC. It specifies CAISGNRAAGEQYF.

Regarding this clonotype: Just one base apart from a much larger clone, this may be a read error. The CDR3 loop reads CSDSRGDYGHTF. The DNA for the CDR3 is TGCAGCGACAGCCGGGGAGACTATGGCCACACCTTC. The gene calls are TRBV29-1 and TRBJ1-2; D not certain. Looked up from germline, CDR1 is SQVTM and CDR2 is ANQGSEA. The CDR3 consists of 12 residues.

The chain is built from TRBV4-3 and TRBJ1-1; D remains ambiguous. From germline, CDR1 is LGHNA and CDR2 YSLEER. The ends were cut back, 3 bases at V and 1 base at J, with 9 bases in the middle. The CDR3 runs to 14 residues. CDR3 in amino acids: CASSQDEENTEAFF. The CDR3 DNA reads as TGCGCCAGCAGCCAGGACGAGGAGAACACTGAAGCTTTCTTT.

At least ten counts were recorded for this clonotype. This chain uses TRBV25-1 with TRBJ2-6, with unresolved D. Trimming removed 3 bases at V and 0 bases at J, with 9 bases between. The germline gives CDR1 MGHDK, CDR2 SYGVNS. The CDR3 spans 16 residues. CDR3 residues: CASSELMTSGANVLTF. In DNA form, the CDR3 reads TGTGCCAGCAGTGAGTTGATGACCTCTGGGGCCAACGTCCTGACTTTC.

This clonotype was counted ten times or more. J is TRBJ2-2 and V is TRBV19; the D gene is possibly TRBD2 (6 bases). Per the germline V gene, CDR1 is LNHDA and CDR2 is SQIVND (reference sequence). V was trimmed by 10 bases and J by 5 bases, leaving 11 bases between them. The CDR3 runs to 12 residues. CDR3 in amino acids: CATMRDTGELFF. The CDR3, as DNA: TGTGCCACCATGCGGGATACCGGGGAGCTGTTTTTT.

This clonotype was counted at least ten times. The chain couples TRBV5-1 to TRBJ2-7; tentatively, D is TRBD1 (6 bases). The CDR3 loop spans 12 amino acids. The germline gives CDR1 SGHRS, CDR2 YFSETQ. V dropped 5 bases and J dropped 6 bases, with 12 bases sitting between them. CDR3 region: CASRAGDGEQYF. In DNA form, the CDR3 reads TGCGCCAGCAGGGCAGGGGATGGCGAGCAGTACTTC.

The gene calls are TRBV10-1 and TRBJ2-7; no definite D call. The CDR3 is 14 amino acids. V lost 6 bases and J lost 1, with 13 bases in between. Per germline, CDR1 WNHNN and CDR2 SYGVQD (reference sequence). The CDR3 bases are TGCGCCAGCAGATACCTGACGGAATCCTACGAGCAGTACTTC. Protein sequence: CASRYLTESYEQYF.

At least ten counts were recorded for this clonotype. The J gene is TRBJ1-1, the V gene TRBV7-9, with a tentative D call TRBD1 (6 bases). The CDR3 covers 15 residues. V lost 5 bases to trimming and J lost 1 base, with 14 bases between them. Germline V CDR1 and CDR2: SEHNR, FQNEAQ (reference sequence). For the CDR3, the DNA is TGTGCCAGCAGCGAGGCGGGACATACGAACACTGAAGCTTTCTTT. This codes for CASSEAGHTNTEAFF.

This clonotype appeared a few times. J is TRBJ2-7 and V is TRBV2, with D unclear. V was clipped by 4 bases and J by 6 bases, with 10 bases between them. Germline V gives CDR1 SNHLY, CDR2 FYNNEI. The CDR3 is 12 residues long. The CDR3 loop is CASSVDPSEQYF. The DNA of the CDR3 is TGTGCCAGCAGTGTAGACCCGAGCGAGCAGTACTTC.

At least ten counts were recorded for this clonotype. The rearrangement joins TRBV12-3 or TRBV12-4 to TRBJ1-2; D perhaps matches TRBD1 (5 bases). Trimming cost V 6 bases and J 6 bases, with 14 bases left between them. This CDR3 region has 13 residues. The chain's CDR3 is CASSPGPANGYTF. The CDR3, as DNA: TGTGCCAGCAGCCCAGGGCCGGCCAATGGCTACACCTTC.

On this clonotype itself: Just one base apart from a much larger clone, this may be a read error. The genes are TRBV2 and TRBJ2-2, with a tentative D call TRBD2 (6 bases). The V gene's germline CDR1 is SNHLY and CDR2 FYNNEI. The CDR3 is 13 amino acids. The CDR3 reads CASWGLHTGELLF. CDR3 sequence (DNA): TGTGCCAGCTGGGGACTGCACACCGGGGAGCTGCTTTTT.

On this clonotype itself: A much larger clone is a single base away; this may be a read error. The chain combines TRBV12-3 or TRBV12-4 with TRBJ1-6; no definite D call. Between the trimmed V and J ends, which lost 0 bases and 8 bases, there was a span of 11 bases. This CDR3 is 15 amino acids long. CDR3 protein: CASSLATSNDSPLHF. CDR3 nucleotides: TGTGCCAGCAGTTTAGCGACAAGCAATGATTCACCCCTCCACTTT.

This clonotype was counted a few times. The chain joins TRBV7-2 to TRBJ1-2; D gene uncertain. Germline values: CDR1 SGHTA, CDR2 FQGNSA. The CDR3 has 13 residues. V lost 6 bases to trimming and J lost 6 bases, with 14 bases between them. The CDR3 loop reads CASSPTQDHGYTF. The CDR3 DNA reads as TGTGCCAGCAGTCCTACGCAGGACCATGGCTACACCTTC.

With respect to this clonotype: A much larger clone sits a single nucleotide away, making a read error possible. The J gene is TRBJ1-3, the V gene TRBV15; 8 bases agree with TRBD1. Trimming at V came to 5 bases and at J to 3 bases, leaving 3 bases not matched to a gene. This CDR3 contains 14 residues. Germline lookup yields CDR1 LNHNV and CDR2 YYDKDF (reference sequence). Written as DNA, the CDR3 is TGTGCCACCAGCCGACAGGGGTTTGGAAACACCATATATTTT. It codes for CATSRQGFGNTIYF.